This T cell receptor beta chain is from a study of control samples from healthy donors and cancer patients. The germline CDR1 and CDR2 sequences are SGHNT and YENEEA. The length of the CDR3 is 13 residues. Trimming stripped 1 base from V and 1 base from J, with 4 bases between. Assay used: immunoSEQ multiplex PCR; TCRdb lists only in-frame clones, some missing. The profile covers around 50,000 clones, with roughly 90% appearing a single time and 0.91% taken by the ten largest. The sequenced sample was PBMCs. The source is a man aged 25 to 40 with colorectal cancer. The chain couples TRBV11-3 to TRBJ2-5; D uncertain. The DNA for the CDR3 is TGTGCCAGCAGCTTAGCGAGCCAAGAGACCCAGTACTTC. Its translation: CASSLASQETQYF.